These 32 T cell receptor beta chains originate from one sample sequenced in a study of blood T cells in healthy people across ages (dated by TCRdb to between 2014 and 2017). Library preparation used 5' RACE. For sequencing, an Illumina HiSeq 2500 was employed. A second PCR of about 6 to 11 cycles was run with a J-beta primer mix and a sample-barcoded 5' primer. The raw public data were reprocessed by TCRdb itself: fastp quality trimming at Q25, MiXCR clonotype calling, in-frame beta chains only. Each entry merges the rows of one CDR3 protein and shows their most common DNA and genes. The table for this sample lists 700,000 or so distinct CDR3 sequences; 22% of them were counted only once. The ten largest clones capture 22% of the sample. Sequencing input: blood. The receptors stem from an older man in good health.

This chain links TRBV6-1 with TRBJ2-5, with TRBD2 identical over 13 bases. The J call may be wrong; the DNA end is better matched by TRBJ2-7. The CDR3 loop spans 17 amino acids. The germline CDR1 and CDR2 sequences are MNHNS and SASEGT. In DNA, the CDR3 is TGTGCCACCTCTAGAGGGGGACTAGCGGGACATAACTACGAGCAGTACTTC. Its translation is CATSRGGLAGHNYEQYF.

This clonotype was seen a handful of times. The J gene is TRBJ2-1, the V gene TRBV20-1; D is possibly TRBD2 (5 bases). Germline V lookup: CDR1 DFQATT, CDR2 SNEGSKA (reference sequence). CDR3 length: 15 amino acids. V was trimmed by 4 bases and J by 7 bases, leaving 20 bases between them. Written as DNA, the CDR3 is TGCAGTGCTACTAAAAGCGGAGCTGGTAGGAATGAGCAGTTCTTC. This sequence encodes CSATKSGAGRNEQFF.

The rearrangement joins TRBV7-2 to TRBJ2-1; possibly TRBD2 for D (5 bases). CDR1 SGHTA and CDR2 FQGNSA come from the germline V gene. CDR3 length equals 17 residues. V was clipped by 0 bases and J by 2 bases, with 14 bases between them. CDR3 sequence: CASSLARVGRTYNEQFF. CDR3 DNA sequence: TGTGCCAGCAGCTTAGCGAGGGTAGGGAGAACCTACAATGAGCAGTTCTTC.

This clonotype has only a few counts. The chain is built from TRBV11-3 and TRBJ2-5; TRBD1 matches at 9 bases. Germline CDR1 and CDR2: SGHNT and YENEEA. This CDR3 region has 14 residues. V was pared by 6 bases and J by 2 bases, with 4 bases of the junction left unmatched. The CDR3 DNA reads TGTGCCAGCAGACCCGGGACAGGGCAAGAGACCCAGTACTTC. Protein sequence: CASRPGTGQETQYF.

Only a few counts were recorded for this clonotype. The chain uses TRBV20-1 and TRBJ2-5; D is perhaps TRBD2 (6 bases). The CDR3 is 14 residues long. Trimming shortened V by 4 bases and J by 1 base, and 13 bases separated the two germline ends. Per germline, CDR1 DFQATT and CDR2 SNEGSKA (reference sequence). The CDR3 DNA reads TGCAGTGCTAACCCTCAGGGACTCCAAGAGACCCAGTACTTC. This gives the protein CSANPQGLQETQYF.

This clonotype has a handful of counts. The chain carries TRBV20-1 and TRBJ1-1; the match to TRBD1 covers 11 bases. The CDR3 contains 15 residues. V lost 5 bases and J lost 0; bases outside the gene matches: 5. CDR1 DFQATT and CDR2 SNEGSKA come from the germline V gene (reference sequence). This CDR3 is CSAGQGAGMNTEAFF. CDR3 DNA sequence: TGCAGTGCTGGACAGGGGGCGGGAATGAACACTGAAGCTTTCTTT.

The rearrangement joins TRBV6-2 or TRBV6-3 to TRBJ1-5, with D hard to call. This CDR3 has 13 amino acids. Germline assignment: CDR1 MNHEY and CDR2 SVGEGT. V lost 7 bases and J lost 3, with 10 bases in between. CDR3 amino acids: CASTGRHNQPQHF. DNA for the CDR3: TGTGCCAGCACCGGACGGCACAATCAGCCCCAGCATTTT.

The chain combines TRBV29-1 with TRBJ1-1; TRBD1 is a possible D gene (5 bases). The CDR3 totals 13 residues. V lost 6 bases and J lost 3, with 14 bases in between. CDR1 SQVTM and CDR2 ANQGSEA come from the germline V gene. In DNA form, the CDR3 reads TGCAGCGTAACTCAGGGCTTGGACACTGAAGCTTTCTTT. Translated, it gives CSVTQGLDTEAFF. Full variable domain (rest looked up from reference TRBV29-1 and TRBJ1-1): SAVISQKPSRDICQRGTSLTIQCQVDSQVTMMFWYRQQPGQSLTLIATANQGSEATYESGFVIDKFPISRPNLTFSTLTVSNMSPEDSSIYLCSVTQGLDTEAFFGQGTRLTVV.

This chain uses TRBV12-3 or TRBV12-4 with TRBJ1-4; 9 positions match TRBD1. The length of the CDR3 is 14 residues. V dropped 10 bases and J dropped 7; count of bases not matched to a gene: 10. The CDR3 DNA follows: TGTGCCACCCGTGGGACAGGGACGGGTGAAAAACTGTTTTTT. Protein: CATRGTGTGEKLFF.

This clonotype came up a few times. The chain employs TRBV5-1 and TRBJ1-5; 7 bases align to TRBD1. The CDR3 is 15 residues long. CDR1 SGHRS and CDR2 YFSETQ come from the germline V gene. V gave up 5 bases and J gave up 6 bases; unmatched junction bases: 11. CDR3 nucleotides: TGCGCCAGCAGTTGGGACAGCAGTAGGGGTCAGCCCCAGCATTTT. Protein sequence: CASSWDSSRGQPQHF. The full variable domain, its missing parts supplied by reference TRBV5-1 and TRBJ1-5, is KAGVTQTPRYLIKTRGQQVTLSCSPISGHRSVSWYQQTPGQGLQFLFEYFSETQRNKGNFPGRFSGRQFSNSRSEMNVSTLELGDSALYLCASSWDSSRGQPQHFGDGTRLSIL.

This clonotype appeared a few times. The chain joins TRBV20-1 to TRBJ2-5; TRBD2 matches at 8 bases. The J call is uncertain, as TRBJ2-1 better fits the DNA end. The length of the CDR3 is 14 residues. The germline V gene has CDR1 DFQATT and CDR2 SNEGSKA (reference sequence). The CDR3 bases are TGCAGTGCTAACCGGGGGGGCCGGTACAATGAGCAGTTCTTC. Encoded protein: CSANRGGRYNEQFF.

The chain links TRBV3-1 to TRBJ2-2; no firm D call. The CDR3 length is 13 residues. The germline V gene has CDR1 LGHDT and CDR2 YNNKEL (reference sequence). Trimming removed 3 bases from V and 8 bases from J, with 10 bases in between. This chain's CDR3 is CASSQPLPGELFF. In DNA form, the CDR3 reads TGTGCCAGCAGCCAGCCCCTCCCAGGGGAGCTGTTTTTT.

This clonotype was observed a few times. The V and J genes are TRBV5-1 and TRBJ2-7; D gene uncertain. V was pared by 6 bases and J by 6 bases, with 10 bases between. This CDR3 is built from 11 residues. Germline CDR1 is SGHRS and CDR2 is YFSETQ. The CDR3 spells CASTQWAEQYF. The CDR3 DNA reads TGCGCCAGCACCCAATGGGCCGAGCAGTACTTC.

V gene TRBV20-1 combines with J gene TRBJ2-1, with TRBD2 matching 8 bases. After removal of 0 bases from V and 9 bases from J, the junction contained 10 bases not matched to a gene. CDR1 is DFQATT and CDR2 is SNEGSKA in the germline V gene (reference sequence). The CDR3 is 15 amino acids. CDR3 in DNA: TGCAGTGCTAGAGATCCGACGGGAGGGCCGTTTGAGCAGTTCTTC. Its protein is CSARDPTGGPFEQFF.

The V and J genes are TRBV29-1 and TRBJ1-3; unclear D gene. Germline V CDR1 and CDR2: SQVTM, ANQGSEA. This CDR3 has 14 amino acids. Deletions cut 7 bases from V and 3 bases from J, with 16 bases between. CDR3 in DNA: TGCAGCGCTGAGGACGGCTTGGTTGGAAACACCATATATTTT. This gives the protein CSAEDGLVGNTIYF.

V is TRBV4-2 and J is TRBJ2-1; a possible D gene is TRBD2 (5 bases). Between the trimmed V and J ends, which lost 0 bases and 8 bases, there was a span of 14 bases. Germline assignment: CDR1 LGHNA and CDR2 YNFKEQ. CDR3 length: 15 amino acids. For the CDR3, the DNA is TGTGCCAGCAGCCAAGATAGCAACGGAGGATATGAGCAGTTCTTC. Translated, it gives CASSQDSNGGYEQFF.

The rearrangement links TRBV5-1 to TRBJ2-1; D not resolved. The CDR3 loop spans 16 amino acids. V shed 0 bases and J shed 0 bases, with 10 bases lying between them. Germline V gene lookup returns CDR1 SGHRS and CDR2 YFSETQ. The CDR3 loop reads CASSLGAWSSYNEQFF. For the CDR3, the DNA is TGCGCCAGCAGCTTGGGCGCGTGGAGCTCCTACAATGAGCAGTTCTTC.

This chain joins TRBV5-1 and TRBJ2-3; the D call may be TRBD1 or TRBD2 (6 bases each). The V gene's germline CDR1 is SGHRS and CDR2 YFSETQ. The CDR3 runs 16 residues. Trimming cost V 2 bases and J 2 bases, with 15 bases left between them. The CDR3 DNA is TGCGCCAGCAGCTTAAGAGGGGGGCCTAACACAGATACGCAGTATTTT. Translated: CASSLRGGPNTDTQYF.

This clonotype has just a few counts. The CDR3: CASRQGDNEKLFF. The CDR3 DNA reads TGTGCCAGCAGGCAGGGAGACAATGAAAAACTGTTTTTT. V and J are TRBV7-9 and TRBJ1-4; tentative D call: TRBD1 (5 bases). This CDR3 comprises 13 residues. Trimming stripped 6 bases from V and 5 bases from J, with 10 bases between. Germline V gene sequence: CDR1 SEHNR, CDR2 FQNEAQ (reference sequence).

With regard to this clonotype: The CDR3 end shows no conserved phenylalanine or tryptophan, and so a read error is likely. This sequence joins TRBV7-2 and TRBJ1-2, with TRBD1 identical over 9 bases. CDR1 and CDR2 from the germline V gene are SGHTA and FQGNSA. V lost 5 bases, J lost 4 bases, and 5 bases stayed unmatched. This CDR3 has 14 amino acids. The CDR3 spells CASSTGQGAYGYTL. The CDR3 DNA reads as TGTGCCAGCAGCACGGGACAGGGCGCCTATGGCTACACCCTC.

V usage is TRBV6-1 and J usage is TRBJ2-1; TRBD2 matches 11 bases. Germline CDR1 reads MNHNS; CDR2 reads SASEGT. V shed 3 bases and J 3 bases; nucleotides not matched to a gene: 10. The CDR3 contains 18 residues. CDR3 DNA: TGTGCCAGCAGTGAGGGATGGCTAGCGGGGGGATTCTACAATGAGCAGTTCTTC. Amino acid sequence: CASSEGWLAGGFYNEQFF.

V and J are TRBV6-6 and TRBJ2-1, with 8 positions matching TRBD2. The J call may be mistaken, given a closer DNA end match to TRBJ2-5. The length of the CDR3 is 14 residues. CDR1 MNHNY and CDR2 SVGAGI come from the germline V gene (reference sequence). The CDR3: CASNPAGVWETQYF. In nucleotides, the CDR3 is TGTGCCAGCAACCCAGCGGGAGTTTGGGAGACCCAGTACTTC.

This chain links TRBV12-3 or TRBV12-4 with TRBJ1-6, with TRBD1 as a possible D gene (6 bases). Trimming took 0 bases from V and 6 from J, leaving 12 bases between them. The CDR3 contains 16 residues. The CDR3 DNA reads as TGTGCCAGCAGTTTAGCGCTCGGACAGACTAATTCACCCCTCCACTTT. It encodes CASSLALGQTNSPLHF.

On this clonotype: Lacking the conserved final phenylalanine or tryptophan, this CDR3 likely reflects a read error. The chain has TRBV20-1 and TRBJ2-7; 7 bases match TRBD1. The J call may be mistaken, given a closer DNA end match to TRBJ2-1. The CDR3 spans 15 residues. Germline V lookup: CDR1 DFQATT, CDR2 SNEGSKA (reference sequence). CDR3 in DNA: TGCAGTTTGGGACCTTCGGGACAGATTTACAATGAGCAGTTCCTC. Its protein product is CSLGPSGQIYNEQFL.

CDR3 sequence (DNA): TGTGCCAGCGGGGAAGGGCCCTCCTACAATGAGCAGTTCTTC. Encoded protein: CASGEGPSYNEQFF. The chain employs TRBV3-1 and TRBJ2-1; unclear D gene. The germline V gene encodes CDR1 LGHDT and CDR2 YNNKEL (reference sequence). With 8 bases removed from V and 0 bases from J, the gap between germline ends came to 11 bases. The CDR3 covers 14 residues.

The gene calls are TRBV12-3 or TRBV12-4 and TRBJ1-5, with TRBD1 identical over 8 bases. This CDR3 spans 14 amino acids. J gave up 7 bases and V 6 bases, and 8 bases lay outside the gene matches. The DNA of the CDR3 is TGTGCCAGCAGGACAGGGGTTCCGGGCCAGCCCCAGCATTTT. The encoded protein is CASRTGVPGQPQHF.

The sample holds many counts of this clonotype. V is TRBV5-1 and J is TRBJ2-7; 7 bases are shared with TRBD1. This CDR3 has 14 residues. CDR1 and CDR2 from the germline V gene are SGHRS and YFSETQ. V lost 4 bases, J lost 2 bases, and 6 bases stayed unmatched. CDR3 bases: TGCGCCAGCAGCAAGCAGACAGGGACCTACGAGCAGTACTTC. It translates to CASSKQTGTYEQYF.

This clonotype was counted only a few times. The chain uses TRBV5-1 and TRBJ2-2, with D maybe TRBD2 (5 bases). Trimming stripped 3 bases from V and 4 bases from J, with 13 bases between. CDR1 and CDR2 (germline): SGHRS, YFSETQ. The CDR3 is 15 residues long. The CDR3 bases are TGCGCCAGCAGCTCCGGCGGGTCAGGCACCGGGGAGCTGTTTTTT. This gives the protein CASSSGGSGTGELFF.

This clonotype was counted a single time. The genes are TRBV7-9 and TRBJ1-1, with a tentative D call TRBD1 (6 bases). This CDR3 region has 17 residues. CDR1 and CDR2 (germline): SEHNR, FQNEAQ (reference sequence). Trimming pared 2 bases from V and 3 bases from J, leaving 19 bases between. CDR3 loop: CASSLTRGKGVDTEAFF. CDR3 nucleotides: TGTGCCAGCAGCTTAACTCGGGGGAAGGGGGTGGACACTGAAGCTTTCTTT.

This clonotype has a single count. Compared with germline, one end of the junction differs, possibly owing to a read error. The rearrangement links TRBV4-3 to TRBJ1-2, with 8 positions matching TRBD1. In germline, CDR1 is LGHNA, CDR2 YSLEER. This CDR3 spans 18 amino acids. CDR3 residues: CASSQDATGTGRGYGHTF. CDR3 DNA: TGCGCCAGCAGCCAAGATGCCACCGGGACAGGCAGGGGGTATGGCCACACCTTC.

In nucleotides, the CDR3 is TGTGCCAGCAGCTTTAGACTAGCGGGAGCCAATGAGCAGTTCTTC. This gives the protein CASSFRLAGANEQFF. The rearrangement uses TRBV7-3 and TRBJ2-1; TRBD2 agrees at 12 bases. The ends lost 3 bases at V and 6 bases at J; junction bases unmatched: 3. The CDR3 contains 15 residues. Germline V gene sequence: CDR1 SGHTA, CDR2 FQGTGA.

This clonotype was counted a few times. This rearrangement joins TRBV7-9 to TRBJ1-2; weak D call: TRBD1 (6 bases). Germline lookup yields CDR1 SEHNR and CDR2 FQNEAQ (reference sequence). CDR3 length: 14 amino acids. The V gene lost 4 bases and the J gene lost 8 bases, with 17 bases spanning the gap. The CDR3 sequence is CASSSSGGLGGYTF. The CDR3 bases are TGTGCCAGCAGCTCGAGTGGGGGGCTCGGAGGCTACACCTTC.